This T cell receptor beta chain was sequenced in a study of human thymus T cells. The study's findings and limits: In thymic and blood repertoires alike, V and J usage looked biased.

Germline loops: CDR1 SGHKS, CDR2 YYEKEE (reference sequence). The J segment lost 10 bases and the V segment lost 0 bases, leaving 7 bases of the junction unmatched. The CDR3 runs to 14 residues. A remark on this clone: The antigen is not known.

The donor group consisted of healthy Finnish infants who were having corrective surgery for congenital heart defects. An approximately 0.5-1 mL peripheral blood aliquot was taken intraoperatively from four of eight donors. No fixed cell number was used; all available blood leukocytes supplied DNA. TCRdb keeps only in-frame clones here, not all; method: immunoSEQ multiplex PCR. The data contain around 45,000 clones, around 95% of them singletons. Sequenced sample: blood. The source of this sequence is a girl less than two years old with a congenital heart defect but otherwise immunologically healthy. This chain connects TRBV5-5 to TRBJ2-1; TRBD2 matches at 7 bases. The CDR3: CASSLVAGAGEQFF. CDR3 DNA: TGTGCCAGCAGCTTGGTTGCGGGAGCAGGAGAGCAGTTCTTC.